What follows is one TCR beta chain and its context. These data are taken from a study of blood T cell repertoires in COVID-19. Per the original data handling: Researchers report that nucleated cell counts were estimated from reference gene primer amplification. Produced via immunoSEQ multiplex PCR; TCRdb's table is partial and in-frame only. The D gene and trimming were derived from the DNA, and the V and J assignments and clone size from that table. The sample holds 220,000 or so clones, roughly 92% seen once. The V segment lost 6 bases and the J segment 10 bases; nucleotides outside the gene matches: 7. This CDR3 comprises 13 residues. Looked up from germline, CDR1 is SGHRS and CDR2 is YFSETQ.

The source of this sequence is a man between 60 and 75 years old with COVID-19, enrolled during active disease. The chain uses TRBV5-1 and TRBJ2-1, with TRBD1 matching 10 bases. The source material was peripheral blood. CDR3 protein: CASTWTGGNEQFF. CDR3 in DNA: TGCGCCAGCACCTGGACAGGGGGGAACGAGCAGTTCTTC.